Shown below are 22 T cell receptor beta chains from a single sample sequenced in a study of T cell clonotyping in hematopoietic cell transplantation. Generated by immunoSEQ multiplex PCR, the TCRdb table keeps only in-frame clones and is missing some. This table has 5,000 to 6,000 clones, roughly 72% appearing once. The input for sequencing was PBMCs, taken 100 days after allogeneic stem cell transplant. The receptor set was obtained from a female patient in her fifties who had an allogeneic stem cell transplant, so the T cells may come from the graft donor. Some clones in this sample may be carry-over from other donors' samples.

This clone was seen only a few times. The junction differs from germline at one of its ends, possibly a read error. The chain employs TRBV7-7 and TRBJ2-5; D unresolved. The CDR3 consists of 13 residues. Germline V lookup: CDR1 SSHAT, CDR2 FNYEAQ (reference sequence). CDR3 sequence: CASSPSASATQYF. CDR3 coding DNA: TGTGCTAGCAGCCCAAGCGCGAGCGCGACCCAGTACTTC.

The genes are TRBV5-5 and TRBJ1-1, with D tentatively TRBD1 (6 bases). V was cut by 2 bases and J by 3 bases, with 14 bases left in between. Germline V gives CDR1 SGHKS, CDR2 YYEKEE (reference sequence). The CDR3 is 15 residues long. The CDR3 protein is CASSFRDTSHTEAFF. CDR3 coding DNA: TGTGCCAGCAGCTTCCGGGACACAAGCCACACTGAAGCTTTCTTT.

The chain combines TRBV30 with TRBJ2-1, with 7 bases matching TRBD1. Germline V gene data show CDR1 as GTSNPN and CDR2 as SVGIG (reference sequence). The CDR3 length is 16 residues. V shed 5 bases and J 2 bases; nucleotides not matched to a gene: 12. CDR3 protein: CAWEKPGQYPYNEQFF. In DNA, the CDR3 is TGTGCCTGGGAAAAACCGGGACAGTACCCCTACAATGAGCAGTTCTTC. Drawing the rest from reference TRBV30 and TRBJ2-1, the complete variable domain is SQTIHQWPATLVQPVGSPLSLECTVEGTSNPNLYWYRQAAGRGLQLLFYSVGIGQISSEVPQNLSASRPQDRQFILSSKKLLLSDSGFYLCAWEKPGQYPYNEQFFGPGTRLTVL.

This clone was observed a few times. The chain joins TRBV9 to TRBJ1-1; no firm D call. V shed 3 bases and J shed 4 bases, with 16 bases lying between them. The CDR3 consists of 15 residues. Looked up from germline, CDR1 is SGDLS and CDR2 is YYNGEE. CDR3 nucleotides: TGTGCCAGCAGCGCGACCGCACGGCTGGGCACTGAAGCTTTCTTT. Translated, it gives CASSATARLGTEAFF.

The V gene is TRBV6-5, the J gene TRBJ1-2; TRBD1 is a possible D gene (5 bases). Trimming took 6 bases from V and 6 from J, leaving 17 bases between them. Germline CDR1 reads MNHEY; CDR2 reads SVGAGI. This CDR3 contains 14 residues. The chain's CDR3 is CASSLQGGGDGYTF. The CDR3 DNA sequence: TGTGCCAGCAGCCTTCAAGGCGGAGGGGATGGCTACACCTTC.

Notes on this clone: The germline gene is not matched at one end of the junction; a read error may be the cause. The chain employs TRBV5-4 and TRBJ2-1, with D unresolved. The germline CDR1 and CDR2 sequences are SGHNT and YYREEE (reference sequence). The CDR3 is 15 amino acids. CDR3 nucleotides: TGCGCCAGCAGCCAAGACGCTCCTCACAGAGACGAGCAGTTCTTC. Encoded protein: CASSQDAPHRDEQFF.

The CDR3 DNA reads as TGTGCCAGCAGTCTGGACCGAATCAACTCCTACGAGCAGTACTTC. Residues: CASSLDRINSYEQYF. V gene TRBV2 combines with J gene TRBJ2-7; D is undetermined. The CDR3 covers 15 residues. Germline assignment: CDR1 SNHLY and CDR2 FYNNEI. The V end was cut by 5 bases, the J end by 0 bases, with 14 bases between.

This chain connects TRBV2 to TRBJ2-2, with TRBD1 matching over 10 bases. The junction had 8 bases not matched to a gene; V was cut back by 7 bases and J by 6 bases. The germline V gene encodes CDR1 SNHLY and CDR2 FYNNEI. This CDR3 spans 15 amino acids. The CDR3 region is CASTLGQGWAGELFF. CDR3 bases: TGTGCCAGCACCCTGGGACAGGGGTGGGCCGGGGAGCTGTTTTTT.

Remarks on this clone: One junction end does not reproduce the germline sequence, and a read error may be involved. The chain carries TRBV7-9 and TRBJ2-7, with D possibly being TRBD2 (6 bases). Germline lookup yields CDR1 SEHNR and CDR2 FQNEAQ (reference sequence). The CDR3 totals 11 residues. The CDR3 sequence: CASSSGGTPNF. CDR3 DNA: TGTGCCAGCAGTAGCGGTGGGACTCCCAACTTC.

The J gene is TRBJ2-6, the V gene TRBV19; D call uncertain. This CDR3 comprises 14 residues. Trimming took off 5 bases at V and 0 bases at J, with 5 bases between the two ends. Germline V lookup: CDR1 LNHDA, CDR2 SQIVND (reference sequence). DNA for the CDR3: TGTGCCAGTAGTGCGCGCTCTGGGGCCAACGTCCTGACTTTC. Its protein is CASSARSGANVLTF. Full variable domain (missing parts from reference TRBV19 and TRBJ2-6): DGGITQSPKYLFRKEGQNVTLSCEQNLNHDAMYWYRQDPGQGLRLIYYSQIVNDFQKGDIAEGYSVSREKKESFPLTVTSAQKNPTAFYLCASSARSGANVLTFGAGSRLTVL.

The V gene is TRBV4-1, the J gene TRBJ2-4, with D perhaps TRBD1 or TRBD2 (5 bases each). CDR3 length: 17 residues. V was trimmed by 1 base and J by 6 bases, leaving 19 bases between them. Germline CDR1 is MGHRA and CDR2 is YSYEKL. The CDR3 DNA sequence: TGCGCCAGCAGCCAAGGTCGGGGCCCGGCGGCCTTAAACATTCAGTACTTC. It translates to CASSQGRGPAALNIQYF.

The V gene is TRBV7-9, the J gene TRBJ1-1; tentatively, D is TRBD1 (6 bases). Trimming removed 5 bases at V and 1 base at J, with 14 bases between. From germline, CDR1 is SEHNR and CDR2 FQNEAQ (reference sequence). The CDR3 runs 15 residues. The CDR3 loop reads CASSGKGQGNTEAFF. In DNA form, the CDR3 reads TGTGCCAGCAGCGGAAAGGGACAAGGGAACACTGAAGCTTTCTTT.

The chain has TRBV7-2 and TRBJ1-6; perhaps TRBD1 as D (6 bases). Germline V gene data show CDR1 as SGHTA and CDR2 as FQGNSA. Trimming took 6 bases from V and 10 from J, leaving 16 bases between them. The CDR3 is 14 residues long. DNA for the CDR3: TGTGCCAGCAGGCCCCAGGGGATAGGGTCACCCCTCCACTTT. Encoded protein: CASRPQGIGSPLHF.

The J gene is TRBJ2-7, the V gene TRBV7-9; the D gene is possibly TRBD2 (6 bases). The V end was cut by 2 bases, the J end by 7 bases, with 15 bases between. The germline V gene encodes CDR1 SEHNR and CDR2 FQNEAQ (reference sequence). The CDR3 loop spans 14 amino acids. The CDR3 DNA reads TGTGCCAGCAGCTTACCTGCTGGCGCGGGAGAGCAGTACTTC. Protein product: CASSLPAGAGEQYF.

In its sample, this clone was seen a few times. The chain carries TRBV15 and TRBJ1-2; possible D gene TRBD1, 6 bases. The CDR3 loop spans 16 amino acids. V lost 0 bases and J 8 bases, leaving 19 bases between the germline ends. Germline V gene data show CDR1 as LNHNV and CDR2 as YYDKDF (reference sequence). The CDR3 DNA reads TGTGCCACCAGCAGAGATACCCTAGACAGGAGAGGAGGCTACACCTTC. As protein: CATSRDTLDRRGGYTF.

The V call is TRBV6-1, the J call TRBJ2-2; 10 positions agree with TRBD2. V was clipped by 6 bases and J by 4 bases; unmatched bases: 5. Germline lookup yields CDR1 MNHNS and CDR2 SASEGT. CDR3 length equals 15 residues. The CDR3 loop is CASSGSGRGTGELFF. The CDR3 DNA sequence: TGTGCCAGCAGCGGGAGCGGGAGGGGCACCGGGGAGCTGTTTTTT.

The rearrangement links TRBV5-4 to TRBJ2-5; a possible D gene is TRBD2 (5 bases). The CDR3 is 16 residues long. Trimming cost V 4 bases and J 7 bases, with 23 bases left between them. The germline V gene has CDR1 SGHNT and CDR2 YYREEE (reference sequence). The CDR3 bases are TGTGCCAGCAGCCGGACTGACAATTTGAGGGATGCGACCCAGTACTTC. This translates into CASSRTDNLRDATQYF.

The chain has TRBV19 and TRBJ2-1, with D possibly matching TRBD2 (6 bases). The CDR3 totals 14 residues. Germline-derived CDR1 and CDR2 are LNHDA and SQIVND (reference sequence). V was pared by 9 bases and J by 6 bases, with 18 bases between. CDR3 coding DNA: TGTGCCAGCCAAGGTCCTGGGACTTTCAATGAGCAGTTCTTC. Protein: CASQGPGTFNEQFF.

The CDR3 loop reads CASSWQGRVNTEAFF. The CDR3 DNA reads as TGTGCCAGCAGCTGGCAGGGTCGGGTGAACACTGAAGCTTTCTTT. The gene calls are TRBV5-4 and TRBJ1-1; a weak D match, TRBD1 (5 bases). The CDR3 covers 15 residues. V was pared by 3 bases and J by 0 bases, with 12 bases between. Germline CDR1 is SGHNT and CDR2 is YYREEE (reference sequence).

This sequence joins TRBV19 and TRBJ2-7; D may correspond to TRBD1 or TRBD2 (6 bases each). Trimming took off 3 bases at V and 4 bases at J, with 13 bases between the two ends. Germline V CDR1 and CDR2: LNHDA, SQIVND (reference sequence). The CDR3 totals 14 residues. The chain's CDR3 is CASSINRDSYEQYF. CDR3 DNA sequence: TGTGCCAGTAGTATTAACAGGGACTCATACGAGCAGTACTTC.

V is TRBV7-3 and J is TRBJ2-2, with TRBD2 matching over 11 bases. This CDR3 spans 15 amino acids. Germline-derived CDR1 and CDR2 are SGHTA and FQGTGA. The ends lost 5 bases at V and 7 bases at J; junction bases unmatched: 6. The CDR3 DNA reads TGTGCCAGCAGCGCTAGCGGGGGGAGTATCGGGGAGCTGTTTTTT. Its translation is CASSASGGSIGELFF.

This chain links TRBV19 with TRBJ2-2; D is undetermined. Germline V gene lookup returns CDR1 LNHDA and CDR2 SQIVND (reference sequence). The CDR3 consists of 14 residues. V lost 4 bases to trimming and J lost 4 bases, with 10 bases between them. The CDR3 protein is CASSRVFGTGELFF. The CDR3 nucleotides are TGTGCCAGTAGTAGAGTGTTCGGCACCGGGGAGCTGTTTTTT.